Following are 9 T cell receptor beta chains from one sample sequenced in a study of long-term antiretroviral therapy in people with HIV. Survey level was the resolution at which the v3.0 immunoSEQ assay ran. Profiling relied on immunoSEQ multiplex PCR, and the TCRdb table lists in-frame clones only, not all of them. This sample has some 15,000 clones; approximately 80% occur once, and the top ten carry less than 15%. The sequencing used unsorted PBMCs, collected less than 3.3 years after starting antiretroviral therapy. The receptors were sampled from a middle-aged woman with HIV.

This clone was counted between two and nine times. The V and J genes are TRBV2 and TRBJ1-6, with D perhaps TRBD1 (6 bases). Germline V CDR1 and CDR2: SNHLY, FYNNEI. The CDR3 extends over 17 amino acids. Deletions cut 6 bases from V and 7 bases from J, with 22 bases between. The DNA of the CDR3 is TGTGCCAGCAGAGAACCGATGGGACACGGGATGAATTCACCCCTCCACTTT. Translated: CASREPMGHGMNSPLHF.

This clone was detected once. The J gene is TRBJ2-7, the V gene TRBV5-1; 8 nucleotides agree with TRBD1. The V gene end was trimmed by 4 bases and the J gene end by 5 bases; junction bases not matched to a gene: 11. The CDR3 totals 15 residues. Per germline, CDR1 SGHRS and CDR2 YFSETQ. CDR3 nucleotide sequence: TGCGCCAGCAGCCTACAGGGGGAGTGGGGCGACGAGCAGTACTTC. Its protein product is CASSLQGEWGDEQYF.

The CDR3 loop is CASSSSGSAGFRYEQFF. DNA of the CDR3: TGCGCCAGCAGCTCCTCTGGGTCTGCGGGGTTTAGGTATGAGCAGTTCTTC. This rearrangement joins TRBV5-1 to TRBJ2-1, with D possibly TRBD2 on 6 matching bases. CDR3 size: 17 residues. With 3 bases removed from V and 8 bases from J, the gap between germline ends came to 24 bases. Germline-derived CDR1 and CDR2 are SGHRS and YFSETQ.

The genes are TRBV4-2 and TRBJ2-5; 10 bases map to TRBD2. V was clipped by 3 bases and J by 2 bases; unmatched bases: 9. The germline CDR1 and CDR2 sequences are LGHNA and YNFKEQ. This CDR3 is 17 amino acids long. CDR3 DNA sequence: TGTGCCAGCAGCCATATACTAAATAGCGGGGGGCAAGAGACCCAGTACTTC. It is translated as CASSHILNSGGQETQYF.

CDR3 DNA sequence: TGTGCCAGCAGCCATAAAATCAGGGACACTGAAGCTTTCTTT. This codes for CASSHKIRDTEAFF. The chain combines TRBV7-9 with TRBJ1-1; D may be TRBD1 (5 bases). In germline, CDR1 is SEHNR, CDR2 FQNEAQ (reference sequence). CDR3 length equals 14 residues. V was cut by 5 bases and J by 3 bases, with 13 bases left in between.

This clone was detected a few times. The rearrangement links TRBV28 to TRBJ1-5, with D possibly being TRBD1 (6 bases). Looked up from germline, CDR1 is MDHEN and CDR2 is SYDVKM. Trimming removed 6 bases from V and 5 bases from J, with 11 bases in between. This CDR3 is built from 13 residues. CDR3 residues: CASRTGNDQPQHF. CDR3 DNA sequence: TGTGCCAGCAGGACAGGAAATGATCAGCCCCAGCATTTT.

In its sample, this clone was seen once. The chain has TRBV12-5 and TRBJ2-1; a weak D match, TRBD2 (7 bases). Germline V gene sequence: CDR1 LGHNT, CDR2 FRNRAP. V was clipped by 6 bases and J by 8 bases, with 20 bases between them. There are 15 residues in the CDR3. CDR3 loop: CASGPIGGGGHEQFF. CDR3 coding DNA: TGTGCTAGTGGCCCAATTGGGGGGGGCGGCCATGAGCAGTTCTTC.

The rearrangement joins TRBV28 to TRBJ1-1; maybe TRBD1 (5 bases). The CDR3 spans 16 residues. V lost 5 bases to trimming and J lost 4 bases, with 20 bases between them. CDR1 is MDHEN, CDR2 SYDVKM, per germline. CDR3 protein: CASSPYPEGVTTEAFF. DNA of the CDR3: TGTGCCAGCAGTCCCTATCCGGAAGGGGTCACCACTGAAGCTTTCTTT.

V gene TRBV5-5 combines with J gene TRBJ1-2; no clear D. The CDR3 length is 15 residues. The V end lost 2 bases, the J end lost 1 base, and 12 bases lay between the germline ends. Germline V gene lookup returns CDR1 SGHKS and CDR2 YYEKEE (reference sequence). This chain's CDR3 is CASSFDARINYGYTF. Written as DNA, the CDR3 is TGTGCCAGCAGCTTCGATGCACGGATTAACTATGGCTACACCTTC.